The subject of this entry is one T cell receptor beta chain. Its target is unknown. The trim removed 4 bases at V and 6 bases at J, leaving 8 bases unmatched. Germline V gives CDR1 LGHNA, CDR2 YSLEER. The CDR3 covers 16 residues. Unrecorded immune exposure was likely among donors, who were nominally healthy when sampled. This sample is part of a study of cytomegalovirus exposure and HLA in healthy donors. The study's findings and limits: Equally common other TCR beta chains were less clonally expanded than HLA-associated ones, a later analysis found. The analysis excluded some indistinguishable V segments, including TRBV6-2 and TRBV6-3.

In the PCR, 60 Vbeta and 13 Jbeta primers were used. The authors' processing: In a later analysis, of 79 million or so unique beta chains, 9 million to 11 million appeared in at least two donors. Profiled with immunoSEQ multiplex PCR; TCRdb holds only in-frame clones, not every one. The V and J calls and clone size were taken over from that table, and D and trimming were inferred from the DNA. This sample lists about 42,000 clones; its ten largest clones have roughly 1.4%. Sample: PBMCs. The chain uses TRBV4-3 and TRBJ2-3; 12 nucleotides line up with TRBD2. This clonotype originated in a man aged 25 to 40 in good health and CMV-seronegative. In DNA form, the CDR3 reads TGCGCCAGCAGCCGGGGAGGACTAGCGGGACGCGATACGCAGTATTTT. This sequence encodes CASSRGGLAGRDTQYF.